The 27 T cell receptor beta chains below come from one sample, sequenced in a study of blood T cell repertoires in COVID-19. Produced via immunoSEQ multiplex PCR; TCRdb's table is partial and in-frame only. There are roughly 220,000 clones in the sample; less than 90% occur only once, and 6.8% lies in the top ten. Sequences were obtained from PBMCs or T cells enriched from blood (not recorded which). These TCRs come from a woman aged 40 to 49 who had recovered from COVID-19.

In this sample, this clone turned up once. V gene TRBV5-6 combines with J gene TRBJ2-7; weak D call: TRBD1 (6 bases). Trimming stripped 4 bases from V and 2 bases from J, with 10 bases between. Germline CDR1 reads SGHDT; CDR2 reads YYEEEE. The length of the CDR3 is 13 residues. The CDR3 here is CASSRWDTYEQYF. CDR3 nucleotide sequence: TGTGCCAGCAGCCGATGGGACACCTACGAGCAGTACTTC.

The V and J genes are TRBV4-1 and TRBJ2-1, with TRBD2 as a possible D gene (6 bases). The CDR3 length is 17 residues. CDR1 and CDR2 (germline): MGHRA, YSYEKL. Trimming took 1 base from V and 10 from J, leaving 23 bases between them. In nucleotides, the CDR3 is TGCGCCAGCAGCCAAGCCACGACCGGGACTGGACGAGGAGAGCAGTTCTTC. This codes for CASSQATTGTGRGEQFF.

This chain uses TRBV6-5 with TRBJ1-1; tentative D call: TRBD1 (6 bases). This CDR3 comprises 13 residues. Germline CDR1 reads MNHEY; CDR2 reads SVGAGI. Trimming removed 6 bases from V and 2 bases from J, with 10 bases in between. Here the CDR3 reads CASRTGPNTEAFF. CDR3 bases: TGTGCCAGCAGAACAGGGCCCAACACTGAAGCTTTCTTT.

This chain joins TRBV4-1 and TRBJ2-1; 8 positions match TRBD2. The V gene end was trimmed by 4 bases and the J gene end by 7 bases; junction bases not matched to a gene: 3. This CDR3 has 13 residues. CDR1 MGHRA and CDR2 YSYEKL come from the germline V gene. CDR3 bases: TGCGCCAGCAGCCCGAGACTAGCGAATGAGCAGTTCTTC. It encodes CASSPRLANEQFF.

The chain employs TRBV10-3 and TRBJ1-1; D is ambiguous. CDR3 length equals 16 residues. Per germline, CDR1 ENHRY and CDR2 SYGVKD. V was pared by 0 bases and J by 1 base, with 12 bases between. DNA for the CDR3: TGTGCCATCAGTGAGTCTGGTAGCTTTTCGAACACTGAAGCTTTCTTT. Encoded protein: CAISESGSFSNTEAFF.

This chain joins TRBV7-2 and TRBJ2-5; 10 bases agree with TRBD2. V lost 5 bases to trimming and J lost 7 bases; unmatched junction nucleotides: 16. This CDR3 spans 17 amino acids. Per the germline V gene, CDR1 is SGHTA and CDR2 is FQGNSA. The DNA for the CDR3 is TGTGCCAGCAGCCTCGCGGCAAGGGCTAGCGGGAGTGGGACCCAGTACTTC. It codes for CASSLAARASGSGTQYF.

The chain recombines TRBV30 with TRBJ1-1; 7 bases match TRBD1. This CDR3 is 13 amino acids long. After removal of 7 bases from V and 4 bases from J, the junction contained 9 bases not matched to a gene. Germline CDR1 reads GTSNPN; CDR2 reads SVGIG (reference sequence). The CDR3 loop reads CASSRQGGTEAFF. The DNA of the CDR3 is TGTGCCTCGTCTCGACAGGGAGGCACTGAAGCTTTCTTT.

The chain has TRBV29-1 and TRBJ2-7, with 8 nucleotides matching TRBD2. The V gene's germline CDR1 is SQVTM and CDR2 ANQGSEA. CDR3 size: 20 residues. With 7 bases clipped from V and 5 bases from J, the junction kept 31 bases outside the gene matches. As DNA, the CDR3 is TGCAGCGATCGATTCCCATTTTCCGTCTTCCGGGAGGGCCTATCTGACGAGCAGTACTTC. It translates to CSDRFPFSVFREGLSDEQYF.

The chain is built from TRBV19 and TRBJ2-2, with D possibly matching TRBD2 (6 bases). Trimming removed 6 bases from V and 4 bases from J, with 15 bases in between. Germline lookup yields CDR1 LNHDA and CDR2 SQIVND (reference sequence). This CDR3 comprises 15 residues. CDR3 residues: CASSIGTPTTGELFF. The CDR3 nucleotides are TGTGCCAGTAGCATCGGGACTCCAACCACCGGGGAGCTGTTTTTT. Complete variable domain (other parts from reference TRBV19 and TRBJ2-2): DGGITQSPKYLFRKEGQNVTLSCEQNLNHDAMYWYRQDPGQGLRLIYYSQIVNDFQKGDIAEGYSVSREKKESFPLTVTSAQKNPTAFYLCASSIGTPTTGELFFGEGSRLTVL.

The DNA of the CDR3 is TGTGCCAGCAGCCCGGGGAGGAGGGACGGTGGAAACACCATATATTTT. This sequence encodes CASSPGRRDGGNTIYF. The chain couples TRBV5-6 to TRBJ1-3, with a weak D call TRBD1 (5 bases). The CDR3 has 16 amino acids. Germline loops: CDR1 SGHDT, CDR2 YYEEEE. The V end lost 4 bases, the J end lost 3 bases, and 17 bases lay between the germline ends.

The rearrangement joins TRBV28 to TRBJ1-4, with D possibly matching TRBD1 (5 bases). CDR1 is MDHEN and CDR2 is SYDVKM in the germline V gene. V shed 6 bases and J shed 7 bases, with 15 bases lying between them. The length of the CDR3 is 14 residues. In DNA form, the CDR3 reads TGTGCCAGCAGGGTCGGAGGGGCGAGTGAAAAACTGTTTTTT. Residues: CASRVGGASEKLFF.

CDR3 amino acids: CASSSPGGNTGELFF. In DNA form, the CDR3 reads TGTGCCAGCAGCTCCCCGGGAGGGAACACCGGGGAGCTGTTTTTT. The rearrangement uses TRBV5-6 and TRBJ2-2, with 7 nucleotides matching TRBD2. Germline assignment: CDR1 SGHDT and CDR2 YYEEEE. The CDR3 consists of 15 residues. Trimming cost V 3 bases and J 1 base; bases outside gene matches: 3.

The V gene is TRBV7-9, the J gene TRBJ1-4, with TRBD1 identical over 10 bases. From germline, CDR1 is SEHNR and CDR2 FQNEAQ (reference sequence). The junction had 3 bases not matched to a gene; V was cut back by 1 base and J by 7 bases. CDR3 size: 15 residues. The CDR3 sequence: CASSLEGTGAEKLFF. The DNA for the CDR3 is TGTGCCAGCAGCTTAGAAGGGACAGGGGCTGAAAAACTGTTTTTT.

The CDR3: CASSVSRGLSEAFF. The CDR3 DNA is TGTGCCAGCAGCGTATCGAGGGGGCTTAGTGAAGCTTTCTTT. V and J are TRBV9 and TRBJ1-1; 7 bases agree with TRBD1. The V and J ends lost 1 base and 7 bases, in that order; junction bases with no gene match: 7. The germline V gene encodes CDR1 SGDLS and CDR2 YYNGEE. The CDR3 has 14 residues.

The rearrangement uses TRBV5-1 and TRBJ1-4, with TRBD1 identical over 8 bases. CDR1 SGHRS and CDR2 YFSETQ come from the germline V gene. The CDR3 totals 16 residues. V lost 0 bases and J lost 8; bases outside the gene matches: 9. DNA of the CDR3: TGCGCCAGCAGCTTGGAGGCAGGGGGCGAGGGAGAAAAACTGTTTTTT. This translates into CASSLEAGGEGEKLFF.

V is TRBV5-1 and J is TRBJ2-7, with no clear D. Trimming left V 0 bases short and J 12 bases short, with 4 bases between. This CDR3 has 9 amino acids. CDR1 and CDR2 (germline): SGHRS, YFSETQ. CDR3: CASSLEAYV. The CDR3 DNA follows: TGCGCCAGCAGCTTGGAAGCGTACGTC.

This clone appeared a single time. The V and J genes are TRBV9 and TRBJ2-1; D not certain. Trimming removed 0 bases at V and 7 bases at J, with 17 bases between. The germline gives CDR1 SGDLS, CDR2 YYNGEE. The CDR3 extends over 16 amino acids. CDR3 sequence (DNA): TGTGCCAGCAGCGTAGCCCAAGTCGCCGGGTGGAATGAGCAGTTCTTC. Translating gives CASSVAQVAGWNEQFF. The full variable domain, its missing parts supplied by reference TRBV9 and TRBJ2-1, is DSGVTQTPKHLITATGQRVTLRCSPRSGDLSVYWYQQSLDQGLQFLIQYYNGEERAKGNILERFSAQQFPDLHSELNLSSLELGDSALYFCASSVAQVAGWNEQFFGPGTRLTVL.

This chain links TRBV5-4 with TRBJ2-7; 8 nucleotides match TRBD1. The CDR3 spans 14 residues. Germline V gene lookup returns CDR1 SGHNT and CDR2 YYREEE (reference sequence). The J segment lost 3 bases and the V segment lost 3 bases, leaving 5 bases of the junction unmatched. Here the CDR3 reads CASSSGTGFYEQYF. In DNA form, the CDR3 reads TGTGCCAGCAGCTCGGGGACAGGTTTCTACGAGCAGTACTTC.

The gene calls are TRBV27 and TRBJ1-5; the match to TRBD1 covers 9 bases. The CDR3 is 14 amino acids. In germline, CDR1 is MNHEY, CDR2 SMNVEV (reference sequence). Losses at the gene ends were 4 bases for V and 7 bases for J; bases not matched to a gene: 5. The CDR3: CASSSGQGSQPQHF. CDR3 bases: TGTGCCAGCAGTTCGGGACAGGGAAGCCAGCCCCAGCATTTT.

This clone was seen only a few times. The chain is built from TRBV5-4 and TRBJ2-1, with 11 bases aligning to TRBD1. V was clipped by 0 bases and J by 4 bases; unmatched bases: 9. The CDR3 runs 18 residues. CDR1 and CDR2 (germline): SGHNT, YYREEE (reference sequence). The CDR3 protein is CASSLERTGGVKYNEQFF. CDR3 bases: TGTGCCAGCAGCTTGGAAAGGACAGGGGGCGTTAAATACAATGAGCAGTTCTTC.

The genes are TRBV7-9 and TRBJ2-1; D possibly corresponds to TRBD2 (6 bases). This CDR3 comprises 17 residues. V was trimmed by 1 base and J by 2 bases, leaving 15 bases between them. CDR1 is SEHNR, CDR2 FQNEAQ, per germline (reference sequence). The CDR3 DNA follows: TGTGCCAGCAGCTTAGAAGGATCTGAGCGGGCCTACAATGAGCAGTTCTTC. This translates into CASSLEGSERAYNEQFF.

The CDR3 sequence: CASSIMGFADTRSGNTIYF. CDR3 bases: TGTGCCAGTAGTATAATGGGCTTTGCCGATACTAGATCTGGAAACACCATATATTTT. The rearrangement uses TRBV19 and TRBJ1-3; D gene uncertain. This CDR3 region has 19 residues. V lost 2 bases to trimming and J lost 1 base, with 21 bases between them. Per germline, CDR1 LNHDA and CDR2 SQIVND (reference sequence).

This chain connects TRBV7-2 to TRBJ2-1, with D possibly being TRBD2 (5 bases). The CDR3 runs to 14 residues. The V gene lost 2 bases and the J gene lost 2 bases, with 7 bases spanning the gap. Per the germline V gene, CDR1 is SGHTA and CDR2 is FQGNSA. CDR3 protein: CASSLQRTYNEQFF. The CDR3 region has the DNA TGTGCCAGCAGCTTACAGCGGACCTACAATGAGCAGTTCTTC.

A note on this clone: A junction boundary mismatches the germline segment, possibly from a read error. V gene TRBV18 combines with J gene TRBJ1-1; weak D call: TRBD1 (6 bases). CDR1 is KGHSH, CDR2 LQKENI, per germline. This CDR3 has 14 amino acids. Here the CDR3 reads CASPPGTSNTEAFF. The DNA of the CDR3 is TGTGCCAGCCCACCTGGGACATCGAACACTGAAGCTTTCTTT.

The CDR3 bases are TGTGCCAGCGGGCCTACATCCCGACGGAATCAGCCCCAGCATTTT. Its translation is CASGPTSRRNQPQHF. The V call is TRBV5-8, the J call TRBJ1-5; D is uncertain. V was clipped by 7 bases and J by 4 bases, with 18 bases between them. CDR1 SGHTS and CDR2 YDEGEE come from the germline V gene. The length of the CDR3 is 15 residues.

The CDR3 reads CASGASVEQYF. CDR3 DNA sequence: TGTGCCAGCGGGGCTAGCGTCGAGCAGTACTTC. This rearrangement joins TRBV2 to TRBJ2-7, with TRBD2 as a possible D gene (6 bases). The CDR3 runs to 11 residues. Looked up from germline, CDR1 is SNHLY and CDR2 is FYNNEI. The ends were cut back, 8 bases at V and 6 bases at J, with 11 bases in the middle.

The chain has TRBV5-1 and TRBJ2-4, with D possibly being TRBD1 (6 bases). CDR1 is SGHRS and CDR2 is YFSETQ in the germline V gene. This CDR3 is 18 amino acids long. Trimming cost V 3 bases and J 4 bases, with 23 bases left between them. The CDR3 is CASSSQPTSGALKNIQYF. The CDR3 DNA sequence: TGCGCCAGCAGCTCACAACCTACTTCAGGGGCCCTTAAAAACATTCAGTACTTC.